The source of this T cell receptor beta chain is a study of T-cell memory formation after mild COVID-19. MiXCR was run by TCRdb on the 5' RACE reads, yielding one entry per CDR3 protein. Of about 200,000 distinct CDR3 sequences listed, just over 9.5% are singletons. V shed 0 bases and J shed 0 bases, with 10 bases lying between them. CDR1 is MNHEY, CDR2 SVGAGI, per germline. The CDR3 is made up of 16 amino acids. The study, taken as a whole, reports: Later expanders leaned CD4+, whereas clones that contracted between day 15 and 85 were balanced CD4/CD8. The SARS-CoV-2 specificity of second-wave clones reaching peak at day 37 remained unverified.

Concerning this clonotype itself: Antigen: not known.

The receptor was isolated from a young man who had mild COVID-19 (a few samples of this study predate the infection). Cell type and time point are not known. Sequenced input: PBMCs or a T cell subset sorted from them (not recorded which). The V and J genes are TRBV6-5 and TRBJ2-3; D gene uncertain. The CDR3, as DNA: TGTGCCAGCAGTTACTCGAGAGTAGGAAGCACAGATACGCAGTATTTT. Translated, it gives CASSYSRVGSTDTQYF.